The next 10 T cell receptor beta chains were all read from a single sample in a study of T-cell reconstitution after alpha-beta-depleted transplantation in children. Study results and limitations: The authors attributed T-cell counts and diversity one year after transplant mostly to newly produced T cells.

No antigen has been assigned to these receptors. Unique molecular identifiers featured in how the TCRbeta library was prepared. MiXCR, applied by TCRdb to the PCR reads, yields one record per CDR3 protein. The repertoire consists of approximately 300,000 distinct CDR3 sequences, with less than 9.5% occurring once and the leading ten covering 9.1%. Sequenced here: peripheral blood, sampled 360 days after TCRalphabeta/CD19-depleted stem cell transplant. These receptors were taken from a female patient aged 2-15 years who had a stem cell transplant for Fanconi anemia, so the T cells may come from the graft donor.

This clonotype appeared many times. The rearrangement uses TRBV7-2 and TRBJ2-3, with 11 bases lining up with TRBD2. CDR3 length equals 16 residues. CDR1 and CDR2 (germline): SGHTA, FQGNSA. The J segment lost 3 bases and the V segment lost 1 base, leaving 3 bases of the junction unmatched. The CDR3 nucleotides are TGTGCCAGCAGCTTAGGCCCTAGCGGGGGGACAGATACGCAGTATTTT. It codes for CASSLGPSGGTDTQYF.

This clonotype was counted at least ten times. The rearrangement links TRBV4-2 to TRBJ2-1; 8 nucleotides match TRBD2. The junction had 7 bases not matched to a gene; V was cut back by 0 bases and J by 3 bases. Germline CDR1 and CDR2: LGHNA and YNFKEQ. This CDR3 comprises 17 residues. The CDR3 region has the DNA TGTGCCAGCAGCCAAGATCGGGCGGGAGGACTCTACAATGAGCAGTTCTTC. Translated: CASSQDRAGGLYNEQFF.

This clonotype occurred a few times. The gene calls are TRBV28 and TRBJ1-5; D remains ambiguous. V lost 9 bases, J lost 3 bases, and 9 bases lay in between. There are 12 residues in the CDR3. Germline loops: CDR1 MDHEN, CDR2 SYDVKM. CDR3 region: CASQVTNQPQHF. DNA of the CDR3: TGTGCCAGTCAGGTGACCAATCAGCCCCAGCATTTT.

This clonotype showed up just a few times. The chain combines TRBV2 with TRBJ1-1; weak D call: TRBD1 (5 bases). The V gene's germline CDR1 is SNHLY and CDR2 FYNNEI. Trimming pared 8 bases from V and 5 bases from J, leaving 12 bases between. This CDR3 spans 12 amino acids. Written as DNA, the CDR3 is TGTGCCAGCCGGGGGAGGGAAACTGAAGCTTTCTTT. It specifies CASRGRETEAFF.

V and J are TRBV5-1 and TRBJ2-1, with 12 nucleotides matching TRBD2. In germline, CDR1 is SGHRS, CDR2 YFSETQ. V trimming: 0 bases; J trimming: 8 bases; junction bases outside the gene matches: 15. The CDR3 has 19 residues. CDR3 protein: CASSLAQRATSGGRDEQFF. CDR3 nucleotide sequence: TGCGCCAGCAGCTTGGCCCAGAGGGCCACTAGCGGGGGGCGGGATGAGCAGTTCTTC.

The chain employs TRBV6-4 and TRBJ2-2; D possibly uses TRBD1 or TRBD2 (5 bases each). Per germline, CDR1 MRHNA and CDR2 SNTAGT. The CDR3 has 15 amino acids. V shed 7 bases and J shed 6 bases, with 18 bases lying between them. The CDR3 reads CASMKGPTGAGELFF. The CDR3 DNA reads as TGTGCCAGCATGAAGGGACCGACGGGTGCCGGGGAGCTGTTTTTT.

This clonotype was seen ten or more times. The genes are TRBV5-1 and TRBJ2-3; 10 bases agree with TRBD2. Per the germline V gene, CDR1 is SGHRS and CDR2 is YFSETQ. The CDR3 spans 16 residues. With V trimmed by 2 bases and J by 5 bases, 8 bases remained unmatched. The DNA of the CDR3 is TGCGCCAGCAGCTTCAACCTAGCGGGAGTAGGAGATACGCAGTATTTT. The encoded protein is CASSFNLAGVGDTQYF.

The CDR3 loop reads CASSSYRGSDQPQHF. In DNA form, the CDR3 reads TGTGCCAGCAGCTCCTACAGGGGGTCCGATCAGCCCCAGCATTTT. This chain joins TRBV5-8 and TRBJ1-5; 8 positions agree with TRBD1. In germline, CDR1 is SGHTS, CDR2 YDEGEE. This CDR3 region has 15 residues. J was trimmed by 5 bases and V by 3 bases; bases with no gene match: 7.

This clonotype was detected many times. The genes are TRBV20-1 and TRBJ1-2; D gene ambiguous. The CDR3 runs 13 residues. V was shortened by 6 bases and J by 7 bases, with 18 bases between the two germline ends. CDR1 and CDR2 from the germline V gene are DFQATT and SNEGSKA (reference sequence). The CDR3 sequence is CSAPNYTPVGYTF. As DNA, the CDR3 is TGCAGTGCCCCGAATTACACCCCCGTTGGCTACACCTTC.

V is TRBV6-6 and J is TRBJ1-1; 7 bases fit TRBD1. The junction had 8 bases not matched to a gene; V was cut back by 7 bases and J by 6 bases. Germline loops: CDR1 MNHNY, CDR2 SVGAGI (reference sequence). The CDR3 runs to 13 residues. The CDR3 DNA follows: TGTGCCAGCACAGACAGGGAGCTCGCTGAAGCTTTCTTT. Amino acid sequence: CASTDRELAEAFF.